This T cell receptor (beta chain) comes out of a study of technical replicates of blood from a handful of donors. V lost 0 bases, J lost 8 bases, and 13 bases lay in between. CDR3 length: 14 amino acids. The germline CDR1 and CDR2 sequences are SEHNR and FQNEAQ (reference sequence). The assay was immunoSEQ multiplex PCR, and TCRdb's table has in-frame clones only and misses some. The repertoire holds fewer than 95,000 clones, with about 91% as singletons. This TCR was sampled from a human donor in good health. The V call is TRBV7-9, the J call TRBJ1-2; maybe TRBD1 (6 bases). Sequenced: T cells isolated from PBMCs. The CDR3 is CASSLADSPRGYTF. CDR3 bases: TGTGCCAGCAGCTTAGCGGACAGCCCGCGGGGCTACACCTTC.